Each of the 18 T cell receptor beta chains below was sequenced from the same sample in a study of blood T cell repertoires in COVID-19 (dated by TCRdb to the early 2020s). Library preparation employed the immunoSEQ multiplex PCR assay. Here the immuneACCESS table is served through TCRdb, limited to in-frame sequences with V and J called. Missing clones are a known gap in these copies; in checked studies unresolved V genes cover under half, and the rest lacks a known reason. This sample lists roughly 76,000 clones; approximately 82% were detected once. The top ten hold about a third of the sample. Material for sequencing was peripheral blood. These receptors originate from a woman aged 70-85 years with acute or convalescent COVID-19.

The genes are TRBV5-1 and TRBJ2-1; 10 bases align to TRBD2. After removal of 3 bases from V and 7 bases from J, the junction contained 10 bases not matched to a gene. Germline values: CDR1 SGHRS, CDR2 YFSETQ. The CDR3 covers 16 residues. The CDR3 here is CASSSIAGGPMNEQFF. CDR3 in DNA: TGCGCCAGCAGCTCAATAGCGGGAGGTCCTATGAATGAGCAGTTCTTC.

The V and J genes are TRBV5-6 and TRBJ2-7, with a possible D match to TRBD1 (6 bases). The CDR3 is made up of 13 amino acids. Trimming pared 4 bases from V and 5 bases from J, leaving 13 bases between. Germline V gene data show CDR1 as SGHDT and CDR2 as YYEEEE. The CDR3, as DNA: TGTGCCAGCAGCCCAGACAGGAGGAACGAGCAGTACTTC. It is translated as CASSPDRRNEQYF.

This chain's CDR3 is CAWSRAAGYGYTF. In DNA, the CDR3 is TGTGCCTGGAGTCGGGCCGCGGGCTATGGCTACACCTTC. The rearrangement joins TRBV30 to TRBJ1-2, with D unresolved. V lost 2 bases to trimming and J lost 4 bases, with 11 bases between them. Per the germline V gene, CDR1 is GTSNPN and CDR2 is SVGIG (reference sequence). The CDR3 has 13 residues. Together with reference TRBV30 and TRBJ1-2, the CDR3 gives the full variable domain: SQTIHQWPATLVQPVGSPLSLECTVEGTSNPNLYWYRQAAGRGLQLLFYSVGIGQISSEVPQNLSASRPQDRQFILSSKKLLLSDSGFYLCAWSRAAGYGYTFGSGTRLTVV.

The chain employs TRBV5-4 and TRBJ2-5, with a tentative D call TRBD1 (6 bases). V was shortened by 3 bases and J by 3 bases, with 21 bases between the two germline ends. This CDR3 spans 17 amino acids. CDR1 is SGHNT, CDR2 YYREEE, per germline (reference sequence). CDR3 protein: CASSSRTQGMAKETQYF. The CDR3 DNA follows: TGTGCCAGCAGCTCACGGACACAGGGAATGGCAAAAGAGACCCAGTACTTC.

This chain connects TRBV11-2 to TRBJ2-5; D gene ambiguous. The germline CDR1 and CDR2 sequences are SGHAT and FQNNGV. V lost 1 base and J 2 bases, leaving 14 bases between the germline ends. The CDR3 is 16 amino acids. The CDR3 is CASSLAGSSGQETQYF. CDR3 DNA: TGTGCCAGCAGCTTAGCTGGGTCCTCGGGTCAAGAGACCCAGTACTTC.

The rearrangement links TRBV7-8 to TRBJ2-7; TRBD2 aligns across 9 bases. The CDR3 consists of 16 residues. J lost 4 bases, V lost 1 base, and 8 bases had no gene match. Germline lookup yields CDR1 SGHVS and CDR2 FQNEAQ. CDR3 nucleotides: TGTGCCAGCAGCTTAGAGGTGTCGCTAGCGGGATACGAGCAGTACTTC. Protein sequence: CASSLEVSLAGYEQYF.

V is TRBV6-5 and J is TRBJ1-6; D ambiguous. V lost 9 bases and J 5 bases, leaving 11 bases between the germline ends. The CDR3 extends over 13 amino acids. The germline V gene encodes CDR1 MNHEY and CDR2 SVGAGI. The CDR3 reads CASARSDNSPLHF. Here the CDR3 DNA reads TGTGCCAGTGCCCGCAGTGATAATTCACCCCTCCACTTT.

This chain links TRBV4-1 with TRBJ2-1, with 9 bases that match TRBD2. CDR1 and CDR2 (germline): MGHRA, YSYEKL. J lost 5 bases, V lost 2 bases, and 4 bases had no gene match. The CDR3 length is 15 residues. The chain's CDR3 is CASSQIAGGNNEQFF. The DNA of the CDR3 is TGCGCCAGCAGCCAAATCGCGGGGGGGAACAATGAGCAGTTCTTC.

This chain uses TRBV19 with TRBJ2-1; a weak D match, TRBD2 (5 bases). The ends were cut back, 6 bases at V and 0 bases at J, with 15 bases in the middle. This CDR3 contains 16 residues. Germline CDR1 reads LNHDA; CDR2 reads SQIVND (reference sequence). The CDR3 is CASSHRTGSSYNEQFF. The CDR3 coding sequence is TGTGCCAGTAGCCATCGGACGGGGAGCTCCTACAATGAGCAGTTCTTC. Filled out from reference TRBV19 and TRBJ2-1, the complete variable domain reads DGGITQSPKYLFRKEGQNVTLSCEQNLNHDAMYWYRQDPGQGLRLIYYSQIVNDFQKGDIAEGYSVSREKKESFPLTVTSAQKNPTAFYLCASSHRTGSSYNEQFFGPGTRLTVL.

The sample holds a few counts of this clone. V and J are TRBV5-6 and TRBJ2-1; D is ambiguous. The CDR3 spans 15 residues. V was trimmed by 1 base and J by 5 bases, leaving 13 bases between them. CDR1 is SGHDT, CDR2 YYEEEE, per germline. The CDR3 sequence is CASSLNSILDNEQFF. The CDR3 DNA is TGTGCCAGCAGCTTGAACAGTATTTTGGACAATGAGCAGTTCTTC. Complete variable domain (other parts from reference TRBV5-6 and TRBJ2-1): DAGVTQSPTHLIKTRGQQVTLRCSPKSGHDTVSWYQQALGQGPQFIFQYYEEEERQRGNFPDRFSGHQFPNYSSELNVNALLLGDSALYLCASSLNSILDNEQFFGPGTRLTVL.

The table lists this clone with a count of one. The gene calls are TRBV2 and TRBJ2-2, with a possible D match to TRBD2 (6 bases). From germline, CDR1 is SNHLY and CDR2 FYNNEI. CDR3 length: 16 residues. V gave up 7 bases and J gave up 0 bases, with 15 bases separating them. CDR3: CASIRGRQANTGELFF. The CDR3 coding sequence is TGTGCCAGCATAAGAGGGAGGCAGGCGAACACCGGGGAGCTGTTTTTT.

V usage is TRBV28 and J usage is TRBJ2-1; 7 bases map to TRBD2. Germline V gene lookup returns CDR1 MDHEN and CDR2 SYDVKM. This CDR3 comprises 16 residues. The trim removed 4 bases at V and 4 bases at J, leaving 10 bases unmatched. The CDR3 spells CASSSTLGRGYNEQFF. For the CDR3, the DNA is TGTGCCAGCAGTTCCACACTAGGGCGGGGGTACAATGAGCAGTTCTTC.

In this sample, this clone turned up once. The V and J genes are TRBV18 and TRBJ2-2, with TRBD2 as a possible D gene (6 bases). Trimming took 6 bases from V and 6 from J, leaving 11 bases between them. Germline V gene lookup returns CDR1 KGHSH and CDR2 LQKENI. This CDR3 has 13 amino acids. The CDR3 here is CASSEGHPGELFF. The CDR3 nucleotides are TGTGCCAGCTCGGAGGGCCACCCCGGGGAGCTGTTTTTT.

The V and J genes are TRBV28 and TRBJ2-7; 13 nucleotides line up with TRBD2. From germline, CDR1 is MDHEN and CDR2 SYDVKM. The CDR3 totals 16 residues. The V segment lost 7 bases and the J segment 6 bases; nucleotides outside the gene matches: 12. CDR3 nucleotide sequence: TGTGCCAGCACCTCCAGGACTAGCGGGAGAGGGAGCGAGCAGTACTTC. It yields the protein CASTSRTSGRGSEQYF.

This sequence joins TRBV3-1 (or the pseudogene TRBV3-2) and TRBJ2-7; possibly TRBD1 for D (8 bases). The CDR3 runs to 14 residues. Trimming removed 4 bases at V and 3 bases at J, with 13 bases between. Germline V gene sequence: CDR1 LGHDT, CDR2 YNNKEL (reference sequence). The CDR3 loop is CASSPTGGDYEQYF. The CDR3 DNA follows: TGTGCCAGCAGCCCAACAGGGGGGGACTACGAGCAGTACTTC.

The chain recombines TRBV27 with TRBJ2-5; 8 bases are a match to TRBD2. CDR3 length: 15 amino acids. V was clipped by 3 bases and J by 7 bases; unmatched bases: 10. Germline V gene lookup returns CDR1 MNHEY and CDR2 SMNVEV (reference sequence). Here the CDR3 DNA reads TGTGCCAGCAGTTTCGGCGGGAGGTCAGTCGGGACCCAGTACTTC. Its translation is CASSFGGRSVGTQYF.

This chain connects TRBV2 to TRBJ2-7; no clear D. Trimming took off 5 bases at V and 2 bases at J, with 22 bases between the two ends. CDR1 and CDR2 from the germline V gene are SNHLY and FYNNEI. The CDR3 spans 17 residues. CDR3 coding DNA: TGTGCCAGCAGTCCGCCCAATGACTCCGCCGAGCCCTACGAGCAGTACTTC. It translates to CASSPPNDSAEPYEQYF.

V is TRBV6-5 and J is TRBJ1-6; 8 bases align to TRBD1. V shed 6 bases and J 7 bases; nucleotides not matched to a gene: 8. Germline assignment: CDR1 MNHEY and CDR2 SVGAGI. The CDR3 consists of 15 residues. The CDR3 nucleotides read TGTGCCAGCAGCCCGACAGGGGCGGAGAATTCACCCCTCCACTTT. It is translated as CASSPTGAENSPLHF.